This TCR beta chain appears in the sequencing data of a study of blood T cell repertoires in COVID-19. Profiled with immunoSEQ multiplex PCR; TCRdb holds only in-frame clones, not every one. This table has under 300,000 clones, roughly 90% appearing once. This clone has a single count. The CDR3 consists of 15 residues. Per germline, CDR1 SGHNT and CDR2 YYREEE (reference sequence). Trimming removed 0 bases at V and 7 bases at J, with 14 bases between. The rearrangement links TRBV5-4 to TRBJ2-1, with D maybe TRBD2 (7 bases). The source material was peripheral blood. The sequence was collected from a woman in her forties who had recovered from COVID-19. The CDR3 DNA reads TGTGCCAGCAGCTTGGATGCGGGGGCCTGGAATGAGCAGTTCTTC. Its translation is CASSLDAGAWNEQFF.